Described below is a single T cell receptor beta chain sequence and its context. Repertoires were generated with immunoSEQ multiplex PCR, while TCRdb's copy carries only in-frame clones and drops some. Found here are just over 95,000 clones, around 80% of them singletons; the top ten hold over 3.5%. The data stem from a study of blood T cell repertoires in COVID-19. Germline CDR1 reads LNHDA; CDR2 reads SQIVND (reference sequence). The CDR3 is 15 residues long. After removal of 6 bases from V and 3 bases from J, the junction contained 6 bases not matched to a gene. The specimen sequenced was peripheral blood. This receptor was obtained from a man in his fifties or sixties with acute or convalescent COVID-19. This rearrangement joins TRBV19 to TRBJ2-1; TRBD2 aligns across 9 bases. The CDR3 DNA reads TGTGCCAGTAGCCGACTAGCGGTGCTCTACAATGAGCAGTTCTTC. Protein sequence: CASSRLAVLYNEQFF.